A selection of T cell receptor beta chains follows, all from one sample in a study of CD8 T cells in ankylosing spondylitis. TCRdb re-derived calls from the 5' RACE reads in MiXCR, one entry per CDR3 protein. In the table there are over 400,000 distinct CDR3 sequences, 25% to 30% of which are singletons. The sample consisted of blood, either unsorted or a sorted T cell fraction (not recorded which). The origin of the receptors is a male donor with ankylosing spondylitis. Each CDR3 is given with its conserved first and last residue. A D gene is named only where the DNA matches it firmly. Where a row states a size, it is once, few, many or the class of an expanded clone; other rows omit it.

j_gene | abundance | v_gene | d_gene | CDR3nt | CDR3aa
TRBJ1-5 | few | TRBV12-3/TRBV12-4 | NA | TGTGCCAGCAGCCCCACGGACATCGATAGCAATCAGCCCCAGCATTTT | CASSPTDIDSNQPQHF
TRBJ2-7 | NA | TRBV20-1 | NA | TGCAGTGTGGTGAGGATTTACGAGCAGTACTTC | CSVVRIYEQYF
TRBJ2-2 | few | TRBV24-1 | NA | TGTGCCACCAGTGAGATAGACGGGATCGCGAACACCGGGGAGCTGTTTTTT | CATSEIDGIANTGELFF
TRBJ2-2 | few | TRBV20-1 | NA | TGCAGTGCTTACTGGGCGGGCACCGGGGAGCTGTTTTTT | CSAYWAGTGELFF
TRBJ2-1 | many | TRBV29-1 | TRBD2 | TGCAGCGTCCGAAGGAGGGGGACTAGCGGGATCGGGAATGAGCAGTTCTTC | CSVRRRGTSGIGNEQFF
TRBJ2-1 | NA | TRBV5-5 | NA | TGTGCCAGCAGCTTGCCTGGGGTAAGCTCCTACAATGAGCAGTTCTTC | CASSLPGVSSYNEQFF
TRBJ2-5 | NA | TRBV7-9 | TRBD2 | TGTGCCAGCAGCTTAGCGGGCCCGGGAGGGCCTCTGGAGACCCAGTACTTC | CASSLAGPGGPLETQYF
TRBJ1-4 | NA | TRBV29-1 | NA | TGCAGCGTGTTACAGGGTAATGAAAAACTGTTTTTT | CSVLQGNEKLFF
TRBJ1-5 | NA | TRBV20-1 | TRBD1 | TGCAGTGCGAACAGGGGCGATCAGCCCCAGCATTTT | CSANRGDQPQHF
TRBJ2-4 | NA | TRBV10-2 | NA | TGCGCCAGCAGTGAGATTGGCGGCAAAAACATTCAGTACTTC | CASSEIGGKNIQYF
TRBJ2-1 | few | TRBV12-3/TRBV12-4 | NA | TGTGCCAGCACCATTAGGGGGAGTTCCTACAATGAGCAGTTCTTC | CASTIRGSSYNEQFF
TRBJ2-6 | NA | TRBV27 | NA | TGTGCCAGCAGTTTCGGGCGCTCTGGGGCCAACGTCCTGACTTTC | CASSFGRSGANVLTF
TRBJ2-7 | NA | TRBV6-1 | TRBD1 | TGTGCCAGCAGTGGAAGACAGGGGCACTCCTACGAGCAGTACTTC | CASSGRQGHSYEQYF
TRBJ2-1 | many | TRBV3-1 | NA | TGTGCCAGCAGCCCTGTTTCGGGGCTTGAGCAGTTCTTC | CASSPVSGLEQFF
TRBJ2-5 | NA | TRBV29-1 | TRBD1 | TGCAGCGCCAGGAAGGGGGACAGGGGACAGACCCAGTACTTC | CSARKGDRGQTQYF
TRBJ2-5 | NA | TRBV9 | TRBD2 | TGTGCCAGCAGCGTAGCTACGGGGGGTACCCAGTACTTC | CASSVATGGTQYF
TRBJ1-2 | NA | TRBV6-2/TRBV6-3 | NA | TGTGCCAGCAGTCTCCGGGACGGACCTTACACCTTC | CASSLRDGPYTF
TRBJ2-1 | NA | TRBV12-3/TRBV12-4 | NA | TGTGCCAGCAGTTTTAGCCCCTCCTACAATGAGCAGTTCTTC | CASSFSPSYNEQFF
TRBJ2-3 | NA | TRBV5-6 | NA | TGTGCCAGCAGCTTGGTAGCTTCCGGAGGGGATACGCAGTATTTT | CASSLVASGGDTQYF
TRBJ1-2 | NA | TRBV7-9 | TRBD1 | TGTGCCAGCAGCTTCCGGGACAGCGGACCGGCAGGCTACACCTTC | CASSFRDSGPAGYTF
TRBJ1-1 | NA | TRBV29-1 | NA | TGCAGCGTTGAACCCCCGAGGGCCGGGACCACTGAAGCTTTCTTT | CSVEPPRAGTTEAFF
TRBJ1-1 | many | TRBV12-3/TRBV12-4 | NA | TGTGCCAGCAGTTTAGTGACAGTGAACACTGAAGCTTTCTTT | CASSLVTVNTEAFF
TRBJ1-3 | few | TRBV5-1 | TRBD1 | TGCGCCAGCAGCTTCGGGACAGCCCTGGATAACACCATATATTTT | CASSFGTALDNTIYF
TRBJ1-2 | few | TRBV12-3/TRBV12-4 | NA | TGTGCCAGCCGGTCCCAGGGAAGGGGAAGTAAAACCTTC | CASRSQGRGSKTF
TRBJ1-1 | few | TRBV16 | TRBD1 | TGTGCCAGCAGCCTGACAGGGCTCACTGAAGCTTTCTTT | CASSLTGLTEAFF
TRBJ1-5 | few | TRBV27 | NA | TGTGCCAGCAGTTTTTCCGGGTACAATCAGCCCCAGCATTTT | CASSFSGYNQPQHF
TRBJ2-1 | NA | TRBV7-6 | NA | TGTGCCAGCAGCTTGAGGACTGAATACAATGAGCAGTTCTTC | CASSLRTEYNEQFF
TRBJ2-2 | NA | TRBV5-1 | NA | TGCGCCAGCAGCTTGGGGGAGGACAGAAGCACCGGGGAGCTGTTTTTT | CASSLGEDRSTGELFF
TRBJ2-6 | NA | TRBV12-3/TRBV12-4 | NA | TGTGCCAGCATACGGCAGGGAGGCGCTGGGGCCAACGTCCTGACTTTC | CASIRQGGAGANVLTF